A selection of T cell receptor beta chains follows, all from one sample in a study of human T cells and chemical hapten exposure. TCRdb reprocessed the RACE reads with MiXCR, giving one entry per CDR3 protein. The data show over 85,000 distinct CDR3 sequences, 10% to 14% seen once. This sample comprised whole blood, obtained in connection with sensitization to the hapten diphenylcyclopropenone (DPC). The receptors here all came from a woman in her sixties with alopecia areata. Some clones in this sample may be carry-over from other donors' samples. The CDR3 runs from the conserved cysteine through the conserved F or W. Fields, in order: D gene, J gene, clone size, V gene, CDR3 DNA, CDR3 protein. A D gene is named only where the DNA matches it firmly. Where a row states a size, it is once, few, many or the class of an expanded clone; other rows omit it.

-	TRBJ1-2	-	TRBV13	TGTGCCAGCAGCTTAGTGACGGGGAACTATGGCTACACCTTC	CASSLVTGNYGYTF
-	TRBJ1-6	few	TRBV5-1	TGCGCCAGCACCAGCCTGGAAGGGACCAATTCACCCCTCCACTTT	CASTSLEGTNSPLHF
-	TRBJ2-7	few	TRBV29-1	TGCAGCGCCCGGGATCAAGCCTACGAGCAGTACTTC	CSARDQAYEQYF
TRBD1	TRBJ2-2	many	TRBV2	TGTGCCAGCAGTGAAGACAGGGGGCTGGCAACCGGGGAGCTGTTTTTT	CASSEDRGLATGELFF
-	TRBJ1-1	many	TRBV29-1	TGCAGCGCACGACTTAGGGGGACTGAAGCTTTCTTT	CSARLRGTEAFF
-	TRBJ2-7	few	TRBV3-1	TGTGCCAGCAGCCAAGGGACAGCCACCCCCTACGAGCAGTACTTC	CASSQGTATPYEQYF
-	TRBJ1-1	few	TRBV7-5	-	CISVPEAAAGESVMNTEAFF
TRBD1	TRBJ1-5	few	TRBV5-5	TGTGCCAGCAGCTTGAGACAGGGGGCTGGTTATCAGCCCCAGCATTTT	CASSLRQGAGYQPQHF
TRBD1	TRBJ1-1	few	TRBV7-8	TGTGCCAGCAGCCCCCACAGGGGAATGAACGCTGAAGCTTTCTTT	CASSPHRGMNAEAFF
-	TRBJ2-3	many	TRBV4-2	TGTGCCAGCAGCCAAAGCGGACCAAGCACAGATACGCAGTATTTT	CASSQSGPSTDTQYF
-	TRBJ1-2	many	TRBV6-5	TGTGCCAGCCGCCCTTCGACAGTAGCCTATGGCTACACCTTC	CASRPSTVAYGYTF
-	TRBJ1-1	many	TRBV12-3/TRBV12-4	TGTGCCAGCAGTTTCGTTAGGGGGAGTGACACTGAAGCTTTCTTT	CASSFVRGSDTEAFF
-	TRBJ2-5	many	TRBV7-8	TGTGCCAGCAGCCCCCAGACTAGGTACCAAGAGACCCAGTACTTC	CASSPQTRYQETQYF
TRBD1	TRBJ2-7	many	TRBV6-1	TGTGCCAGCAGGGCCGGGACAGGGTCCTACGAGCAGTACTTC	CASRAGTGSYEQYF
TRBD1	TRBJ1-1	-	TRBV18	TGTGCCAGCTCACCATGGGACAGGGAGGGCACTGAAGCTTTCTTT	CASSPWDREGTEAFF
-	TRBJ1-1	many	TRBV27	TGTGCCAGCAGTGATATACCAGGGTCGTCGGAAGCTTTCTTT	CASSDIPGSSEAFF
-	TRBJ2-3	-	TRBV7-8	TGTGCCTCCGGGGCCGAAATATTCACAGATACGCAGTATTTT	CASGAEIFTDTQYF
-	TRBJ1-1	many	TRBV10-2	TGCGCCAGCAGTGGTTCCGGGCGCACTGAAGCTTTCTTT	CASSGSGRTEAFF
-	TRBJ1-1	few	TRBV5-1	TGCGCCAGCAGGCTACCGGGGTCCTTCACTGAAGCTTTCTTT	CASRLPGSFTEAFF
-	TRBJ2-3	many	TRBV5-1	TGCGCCAGCAGCCCGACGGCAGGGCTAACAGATACGCAGTATTTT	CASSPTAGLTDTQYF
-	TRBJ2-1	few	TRBV5-1	TGCGCCAGCAGACGGGACTCTTCCTTAGGTGAGCAGTTCTTC	CASRRDSSLGEQFF
TRBD1	TRBJ2-6	-	TRBV7-2	TGTGCCAGCAGCTTAGTAGGGGGCGGCTCTGGGGCCAACGTCCTGACTTTC	CASSLVGGGSGANVLTF
-	TRBJ2-7	few	TRBV11-2	TGTGCCAGCAGCTCCCGGACTACCCGAACCTACGAGCAGTACTTC	CASSSRTTRTYEQYF
TRBD2	TRBJ2-5	few	TRBV2	TGTGCCAGCAGTGAACGGGGCGGACTAGCGGGGGGACCCTTGAAGACCCAGTACTTC	CASSERGGLAGGPLKTQYF
-	TRBJ1-2	many	TRBV18	TGTGCCAGCTCGCCAAGCGTCAATTTCGCGGGGAACTATGGCTACACCTTC	CASSPSVNFAGNYGYTF
TRBD1	TRBJ1-5	many	TRBV6-6	TGTGCCAGCAGCCCGACAGGGGGGAATCAGCCCCAGCATTTT	CASSPTGGNQPQHF
-	TRBJ1-5	-	TRBV18	TGTGCCAGCTCACTCCAATCCCAACAGTTCCCAGGGCCCCAGCATTTT	CASSLQSQQFPGPQHF
-	TRBJ1-1	many	TRBV7-2	TGTGCCAGCAGCTTTGGGTACACCGGCGGGGGAGCTTTCTTT	CASSFGYTGGGAFF
TRBD1	TRBJ1-4	few	TRBV20-1	TGCAGTGCTAGGGACAGGGAGGAAAAACTGTTTTTT	CSARDREEKLFF
TRBD1	TRBJ1-4	many	TRBV4-2	TGTGCCAGCAGCCAATTGGGACAGGGGGGTCCTGCTAATGAAAAACTGTTTTTT	CASSQLGQGGPANEKLFF
TRBD1	TRBJ1-1	-	TRBV10-2	TGCGCCAGCAGTAACAGGGGTCCCACTGAAGCTTTCTTT	CASSNRGPTEAFF
-	TRBJ2-7	few	TRBV6-1	TGTGCCAGCAGGGTCTGGGACGGTGAATACGAGCAGTACTTC	CASRVWDGEYEQYF